Sequencing of this T cell receptor (beta chain) was carried out in a study of blood T cells in healthy people across ages (dated by TCRdb to between 2014 and 2017). About the investigation overall: In model experiments, roughly one uniquely barcoded TCR beta cDNA molecule per two T cells was captured by template switching. Using deep sequencing normalized with unique cDNA molecular identifiers, the study measured how TCR beta repertoire diversity changes with age. The study analyzed two additional independent replicas of 1 million unique cDNA reads from the same blood draw for two donors, one aged 18 to 29 and one aged 80 or older. Four age groups were formed from the donors: young (average about 17 years), middle-aged (approximately 39), aged (approximately 60) and long-lived (roughly 88).

Results and caveats for the whole study, not just this receptor: A strong correlation was found between observed TCR beta diversity and the percentage of naive T cells measured by flow cytometry. Total diversity estimates from one million sequenced T cells were considered lower bounds and underestimates. Because donor CMV infection status was unknown, age-related changes in expanded clonotypes were potentially confounded. As age increased, observed TCR beta diversity per million T cells dropped in a roughly linear way, and a significant reduction was already evident by age around 41. Compared with the aged group, the long-lived group had more naive CD4+ T cells, fewer expanded clones and increased TCR diversity, suggesting age selection. Since profiling was done on bulk unsorted PBMCs, naive and antigen-experienced compartments could not be conclusively compared.

Turning to this clonotype: Its antigen is currently not known. Its ends do not fully match the called genes, so a read error is possible.

Systemically healthy Caucasian individuals from Russia, over 30 in total and aged roughly 6 to 100 years, were included as donors. Each donor gave 8.5 to 10 milliliters of peripheral blood, collected into EDTA-treated Vacutainer tubes. Ficoll-Paque density-gradient centrifugation was used to isolate PBMCs, with at least 7 million per sample. Total RNA was extracted from PBMCs with Trizol reagent, with at least 6 micrograms obtained per sample. The percentages of naive CD45RAhigh/CD27high T cells were determined by flow cytometry on a PBMC aliquot from every donor. Spanning cysteine to phenylalanine, the CDR3 consists of 12 amino acids. Just CDR3 DNA is preserved here, 36 bases in frame from base 1. Looking up the germline V gene (reference sequence) yields CDR1 SEHNR and CDR2 FQNEAQ. The method behind the library was 5' RACE. The instrument given in TCRdb is Illumina HiSeq 2500. The second PCR ran for roughly 6 to 11 cycles and used a J-beta primer mix along with a sample-barcoded 5' primer. A template-switch 5' adaptor carrying 12 random nucleotides introduced a unique molecular identifier onto each TCR beta cDNA molecule. At least 2.5 million CDR3-containing paired-end reads were obtained from each sample. First-strand cDNA was synthesized from all RNA with the Mint cDNA synthesis kit, primed by a TRBC-specific oligonucleotide. After uracil-DNA glycosylase treatment, a first 18-cycle PCR used universal primers M1SS and BC2_uni_R on all cDNA. In the paper's pipeline: Each sample was normalized by randomly selecting 1 million high-quality reads, each carrying a distinct molecular identifier. Reads sharing molecular identifiers were discarded rather than binned into consensus sequences. CDR3 identification, clonotype clustering and error correction used MiTCR with a Q25 quality threshold and the strictest error-elimination algorithm. A nonparametric unseen species model with Euler transformation was used to estimate a lower bound on total TCR beta diversity. TCRdb took the public reads, trimmed them with fastp at Q25, ran MiXCR for clone calling and kept in-frame beta chains. Rows with a matching CDR3 protein are joined into one entry that keeps the most common DNA and genes. TCRdb, not the original authors, processed these V and J calls. A total of about 720,000 distinct CDR3 sequences appear in this sample, 25% of them only once. Jointly, the top ten make up roughly 3.8% of the sample.

These data were likewise used in another study, on T cells of mothers and their children. The second investigation adds: Nine systemically healthy Caucasian individuals, comprising three mothers and their six children, were included as donors. cDNA synthesis consumed the entire amount of extracted RNA, loaded at around 1.5 ug RNA in each 15 ul reaction. Sample barcodes and 2-4 random nucleotides were added via the M1S primer in the second PCR. More than 9 million TCR beta CDR3 reads were obtained from each mother, and about 3 million reads were obtained from each child. In both related and unrelated pairs, thymic selection shapes the output of TCR recombination in a similar way, with inherited differences having only a minor effect. Related mother-child pairs always showed normalized repertoire overlap that was slightly higher than in unrelated mother-child pairs, though the difference was never significant. With a sensitivity of approximately 100 clones per million clonotypes, no persistent microchimeric T cell clones were detected. To look for features that set related mother-child pairs apart from unrelated individuals, the researchers ran deep NGS to compare the TCR beta repertoires of mothers and children. The mean age was around 40 +/- 4 years for the mothers and about 12 +/- 4 years for the children. After adapter ligation was performed with NEBNext reagents, the libraries were sequenced on an Illumina HiSeq 2000 with 100+100 nt paired-end reads. To prevent cross-contamination, the mother and child libraries were prepared a month apart and were sequenced in separate runs. For each donor, somewhere between roughly 450,000 and 2,000,000 distinct TCR beta clonotypes were identified. Naive TCR beta clonotypes were estimated from low-frequency clonotypes matched to each donor's FACS-determined naive share, without sorting.

The receptor's source is a boy between 10 and 17 years old in good health. The source material was blood. The rearrangement combines TRBV7-9 with TRBJ2-5, and perhaps TRBD1 as D gene, on 6 matching bases. The sequenced DNA is TGTGCCAGCAGCTCCGGTCAGGGGAGCCGGTTCTTC. Translated, it gives CASSSGQGSRFF.